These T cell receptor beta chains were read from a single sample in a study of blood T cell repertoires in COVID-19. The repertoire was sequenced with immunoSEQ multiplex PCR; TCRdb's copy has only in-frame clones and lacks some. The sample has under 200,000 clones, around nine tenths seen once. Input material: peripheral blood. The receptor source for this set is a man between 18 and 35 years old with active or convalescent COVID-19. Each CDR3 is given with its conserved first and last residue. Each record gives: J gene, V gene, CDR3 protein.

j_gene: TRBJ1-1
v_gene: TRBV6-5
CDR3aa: CASSSRTGRETEAFF

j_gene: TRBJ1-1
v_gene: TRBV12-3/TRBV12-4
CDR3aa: CASSFWTNTEAFF

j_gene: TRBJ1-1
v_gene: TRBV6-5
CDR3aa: CASNRGSQAFF

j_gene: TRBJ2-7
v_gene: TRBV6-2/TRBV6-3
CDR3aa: CASSYEVIGDSPYEQYF

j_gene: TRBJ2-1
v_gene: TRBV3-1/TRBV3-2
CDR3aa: CASSPFRASGGGNEQFF

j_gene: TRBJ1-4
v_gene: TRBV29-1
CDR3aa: CSVEQTNEKLFF

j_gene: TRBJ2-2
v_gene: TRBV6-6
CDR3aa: CASSYALVGTGELFF

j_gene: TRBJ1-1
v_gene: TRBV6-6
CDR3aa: CASSYPDGGHPEAFF

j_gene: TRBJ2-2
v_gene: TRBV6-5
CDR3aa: CASSNTQGAGELFF

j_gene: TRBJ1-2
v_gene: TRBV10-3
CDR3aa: CAITAGNYGYTF

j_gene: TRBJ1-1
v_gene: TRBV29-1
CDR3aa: CSVQQARNTEAFF

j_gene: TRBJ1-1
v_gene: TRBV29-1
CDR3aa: CSVAKGTTEAFF

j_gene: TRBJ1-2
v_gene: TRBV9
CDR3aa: CASSVGGALPNYGYTF

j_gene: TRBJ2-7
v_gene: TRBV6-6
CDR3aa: CASSQIGSYEQYF

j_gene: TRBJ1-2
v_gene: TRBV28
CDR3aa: CASSYRTHYGYTF

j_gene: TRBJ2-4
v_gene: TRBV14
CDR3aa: CASSQDSPGLNIQYF

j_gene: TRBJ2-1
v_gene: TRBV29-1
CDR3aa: CSVNRDRAYNEQFF

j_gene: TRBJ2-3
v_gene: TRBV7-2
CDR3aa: CASSLEGSGRGTDTQYF

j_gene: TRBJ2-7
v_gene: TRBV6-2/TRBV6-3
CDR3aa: CASSQRLAGLYEQYF

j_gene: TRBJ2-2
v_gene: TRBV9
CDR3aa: CASSVRGTGELFF